Sequencing of this TCR beta chain was carried out in a study of CD8 T cells in ankylosing spondylitis. Germline lookup yields CDR1 SGHTA and CDR2 FQGNSA. Trimming pared 4 bases from V and 5 bases from J, leaving 5 bases between. This CDR3 comprises 11 residues. Scientists made TCR beta libraries using quantitative 5'-RACE with molecular barcodes. TCRdb recomputed calls from the 5' RACE reads with MiXCR, one row per CDR3 protein. This table has fewer than 200,000 distinct CDR3 sequences, roughly 18% appearing once. Input material: blood, either unsorted or a sorted T cell fraction (not recorded which). The receptor was isolated from a male donor with ankylosing spondylitis or in good health (not recorded which). The V gene is TRBV7-2, the J gene TRBJ2-5; D ambiguous. The CDR3 region is CASSYVETQYF. DNA of the CDR3: TGTGCCAGCAGCTACGTGGAGACCCAGTACTTC.